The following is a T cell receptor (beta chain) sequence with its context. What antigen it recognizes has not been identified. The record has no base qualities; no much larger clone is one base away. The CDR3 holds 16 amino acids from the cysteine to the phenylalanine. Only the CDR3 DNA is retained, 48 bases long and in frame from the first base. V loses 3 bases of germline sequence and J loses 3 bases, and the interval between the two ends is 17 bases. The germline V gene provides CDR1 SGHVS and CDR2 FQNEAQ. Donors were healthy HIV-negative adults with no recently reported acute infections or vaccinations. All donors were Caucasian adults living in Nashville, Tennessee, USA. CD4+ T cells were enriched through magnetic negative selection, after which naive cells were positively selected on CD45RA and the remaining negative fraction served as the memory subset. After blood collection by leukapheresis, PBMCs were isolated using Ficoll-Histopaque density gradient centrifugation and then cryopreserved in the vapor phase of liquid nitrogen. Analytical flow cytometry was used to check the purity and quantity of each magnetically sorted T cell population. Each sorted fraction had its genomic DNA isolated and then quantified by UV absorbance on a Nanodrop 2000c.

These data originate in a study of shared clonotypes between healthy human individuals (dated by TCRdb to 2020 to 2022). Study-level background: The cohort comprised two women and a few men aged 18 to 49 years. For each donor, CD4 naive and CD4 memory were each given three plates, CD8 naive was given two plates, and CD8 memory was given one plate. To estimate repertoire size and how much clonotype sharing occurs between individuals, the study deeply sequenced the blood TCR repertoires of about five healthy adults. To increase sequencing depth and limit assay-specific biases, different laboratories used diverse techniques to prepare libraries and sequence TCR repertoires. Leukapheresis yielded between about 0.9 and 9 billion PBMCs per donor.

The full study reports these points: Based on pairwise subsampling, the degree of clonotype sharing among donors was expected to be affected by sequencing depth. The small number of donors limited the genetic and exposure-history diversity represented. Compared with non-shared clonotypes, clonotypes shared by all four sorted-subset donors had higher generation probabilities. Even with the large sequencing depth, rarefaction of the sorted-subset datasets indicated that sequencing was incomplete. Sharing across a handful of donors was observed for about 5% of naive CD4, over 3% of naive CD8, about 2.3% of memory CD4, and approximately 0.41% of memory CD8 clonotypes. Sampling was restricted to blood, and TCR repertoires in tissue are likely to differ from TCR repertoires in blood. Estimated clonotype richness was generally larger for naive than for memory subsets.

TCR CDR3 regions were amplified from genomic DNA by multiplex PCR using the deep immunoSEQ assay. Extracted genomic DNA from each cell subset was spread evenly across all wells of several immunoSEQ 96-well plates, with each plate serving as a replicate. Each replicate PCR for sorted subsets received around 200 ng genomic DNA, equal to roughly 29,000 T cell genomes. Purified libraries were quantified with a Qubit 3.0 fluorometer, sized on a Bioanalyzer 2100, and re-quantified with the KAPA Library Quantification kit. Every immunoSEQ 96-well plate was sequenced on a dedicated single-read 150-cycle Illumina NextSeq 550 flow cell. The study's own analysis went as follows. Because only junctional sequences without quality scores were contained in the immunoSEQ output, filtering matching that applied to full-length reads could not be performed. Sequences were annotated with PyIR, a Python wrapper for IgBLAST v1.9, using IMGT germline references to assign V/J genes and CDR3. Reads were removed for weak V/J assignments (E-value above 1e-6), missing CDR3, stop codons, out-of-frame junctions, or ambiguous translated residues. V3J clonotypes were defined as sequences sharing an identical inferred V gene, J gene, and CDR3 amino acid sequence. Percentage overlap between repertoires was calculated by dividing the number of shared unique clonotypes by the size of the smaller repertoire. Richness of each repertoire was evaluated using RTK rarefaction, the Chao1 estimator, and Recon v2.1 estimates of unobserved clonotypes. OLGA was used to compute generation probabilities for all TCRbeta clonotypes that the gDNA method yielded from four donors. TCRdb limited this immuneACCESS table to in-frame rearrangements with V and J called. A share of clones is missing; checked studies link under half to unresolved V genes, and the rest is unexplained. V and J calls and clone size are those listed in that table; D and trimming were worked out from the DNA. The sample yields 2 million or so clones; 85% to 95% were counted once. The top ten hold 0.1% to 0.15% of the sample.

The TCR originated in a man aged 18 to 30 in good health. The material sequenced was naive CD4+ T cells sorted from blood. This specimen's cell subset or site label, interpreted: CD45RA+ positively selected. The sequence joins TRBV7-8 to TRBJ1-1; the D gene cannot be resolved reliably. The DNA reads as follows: TGTGCCAGCAGCTTCACACGGCCGGGCCTCTACACTGAAGCTTTCTTT. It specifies CASSFTRPGLYTEAFF.